This TCR beta chain derives from a study of T cells in Graves' hyperthyroidism and ophthalmopathy. Study results and limitations: Ophthalmopathy, which appeared later, was predicted by the model a median around 6.5 months before onset. Appearing also in blood were most of the thyroid clonotypes expanded above 0.001.

In the case of this clonotype: Its antigen is not known.

With 4 bases clipped from V and 5 bases from J, the junction kept 12 bases outside the gene matches. Germline lookup yields CDR1 LGHDT and CDR2 YNNKEL (reference sequence). The CDR3 spans 16 residues. RNA transcripts yielded amplified TCR beta CDR3 regions. The TCR CDR3 first-round RT-PCR relied on the HTBI primer set. MiXCR, run by TCRdb on the multiplex PCR reads, gives a single entry per CDR3 protein. The data contain 250,000 to 400,000 distinct CDR3 sequences, roughly 15% of them singletons. What was sequenced was blood. V usage is TRBV3-1 and J usage is TRBJ1-1; TRBD1 agrees at 8 bases. The clonotype originates from a woman aged 40 to 50 with Graves' ophthalmopathy. The CDR3 protein is CASSPRQGPRETEAFF. The CDR3 bases are TGTGCCAGCAGCCCACGACAGGGGCCTAGGGAAACTGAAGCTTTCTTT.